These 9 T cell receptor beta chains originate from one sample sequenced in a study of cytomegalovirus exposure and HLA in healthy donors. PCR was performed using 60 Vbeta and 13 Jbeta primers. Profiled with immunoSEQ multiplex PCR; TCRdb holds only in-frame clones, not every one. The sample consists of about 160,000 clones, roughly three quarters of them appearing once. Sequenced sample: PBMCs. These receptors originate from a human donor in good health.

V gene TRBV28 combines with J gene TRBJ2-1, with D possibly being TRBD2 (6 bases). This CDR3 comprises 14 residues. Trimming pared 5 bases from V and 7 bases from J, leaving 15 bases between. In germline, CDR1 is MDHEN, CDR2 SYDVKM. CDR3 nucleotides: TGTGCCAGCAGTACCCAGATGGGGGGTAATGAGCAGTTCTTC. Translation: CASSTQMGGNEQFF.

This chain links TRBV5-6 with TRBJ2-7, with D maybe TRBD2 (5 bases). Germline loops: CDR1 SGHDT, CDR2 YYEEEE. Trimming shortened V by 5 bases and J by 1 base, and 16 bases separated the two germline ends. The CDR3 is made up of 15 amino acids. This chain's CDR3 is CASSRQRFLSYEQYF. DNA of the CDR3: TGTGCCAGCAGTCGCCAGCGGTTCCTATCCTACGAGCAGTACTTC.

The CDR3 loop reads CASSPYFSNQPQHF. CDR3 sequence (DNA): TGTGCCAGCAGTCCATACTTTAGCAATCAGCCCCAGCATTTT. This chain connects TRBV27 to TRBJ1-5; no clear D gene. V lost 5 bases to trimming and J lost 0 bases, with 8 bases between them. CDR1 is MNHEY and CDR2 is SMNVEV in the germline V gene (reference sequence). This CDR3 region has 14 residues.

The chain links TRBV18 to TRBJ2-7, with a tentative D call TRBD1 (6 bases). The V and J ends lost 3 bases and 3 bases respectively, with 15 bases between them. This CDR3 has 15 residues. Per germline, CDR1 KGHSH and CDR2 LQKENI. This chain's CDR3 is CASSPRQAGGYEQYF. In DNA form, the CDR3 reads TGTGCCAGCTCACCGAGACAGGCTGGGGGCTACGAGCAGTACTTC.

J is TRBJ2-3 and V is TRBV29-1; the D is unclear. The V and J ends lost 6 bases and 2 bases respectively, with 15 bases between them. Germline V gives CDR1 SQVTM, CDR2 ANQGSEA. The CDR3 is made up of 14 amino acids. Here the CDR3 DNA reads TGCAGCGTAGATAATCTGGAGATCACAGATACGCAGTATTTT. Translating it yields CSVDNLEITDTQYF.

This clone has just one count. CDR3 sequence (DNA): TGTGCCAGCAGTTTAACGGGACTAGCGGGGGGAGATACGCAGTATTTT. Encoded protein: CASSLTGLAGGDTQYF. This chain connects TRBV7-2 to TRBJ2-3; 15 bases match TRBD2. Germline CDR1 reads SGHTA; CDR2 reads FQGNSA. V shed 6 bases, J shed 5 bases, and the junction held 6 bases outside the gene matches. This CDR3 is built from 16 residues.

V gene TRBV7-9 combines with J gene TRBJ2-7; D possibly corresponds to TRBD1 (5 bases). The CDR3 extends over 17 amino acids. The V end lost 3 bases, the J end lost 2 bases, and 20 bases lay between the germline ends. Germline CDR1 and CDR2: SEHNR and FQNEAQ (reference sequence). For the CDR3, the DNA is TGTGCCAGCAGCTTCGATTACAGGACATGGAGCACCTACGAGCAGTACTTC. Protein: CASSFDYRTWSTYEQYF.

This clone was recorded a few times. The J gene is TRBJ2-7, the V gene TRBV6-5, with no clear D. Germline assignment: CDR1 MNHEY and CDR2 SVGAGI. Trimming removed 0 bases at V and 6 bases at J, with 18 bases between. The CDR3 contains 16 residues. The CDR3 nucleotides read TGTGCCAGCAGTTACTCGAATCTGCTCTCTTCGGGCGAGCAGTACTTC. Translated: CASSYSNLLSSGEQYF.

The V and J genes are TRBV18 and TRBJ1-1; D is unresolved. Looked up from germline, CDR1 is KGHSH and CDR2 is LQKENI. The CDR3 covers 12 residues. The V end was cut by 8 bases, the J end by 6 bases, with 13 bases between. The CDR3 is CASRARVAEAFF. The CDR3 DNA sequence: TGTGCCAGCCGCGCCCGCGTGGCTGAAGCTTTCTTT.